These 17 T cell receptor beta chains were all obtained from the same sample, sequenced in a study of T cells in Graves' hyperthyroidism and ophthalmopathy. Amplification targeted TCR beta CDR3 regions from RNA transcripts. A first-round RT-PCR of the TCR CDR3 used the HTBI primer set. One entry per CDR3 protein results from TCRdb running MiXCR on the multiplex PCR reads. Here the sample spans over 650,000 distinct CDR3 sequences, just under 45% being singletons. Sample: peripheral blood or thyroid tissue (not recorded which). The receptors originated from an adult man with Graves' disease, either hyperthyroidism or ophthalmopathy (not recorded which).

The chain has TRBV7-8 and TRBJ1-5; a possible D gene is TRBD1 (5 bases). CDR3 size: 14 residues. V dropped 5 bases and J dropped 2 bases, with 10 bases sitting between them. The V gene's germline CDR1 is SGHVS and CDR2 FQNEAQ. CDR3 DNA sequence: TGTGCCAGCAGCCACAGGTCGGGCAATCAGCCCCAGCATTTT. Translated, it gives CASSHRSGNQPQHF.

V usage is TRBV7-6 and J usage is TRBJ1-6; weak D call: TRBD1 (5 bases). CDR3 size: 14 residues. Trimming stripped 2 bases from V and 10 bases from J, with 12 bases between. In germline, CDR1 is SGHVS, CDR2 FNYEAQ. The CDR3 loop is CASSLRPGDSPLHF. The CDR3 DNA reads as TGTGCCAGCAGCTTACGCCCGGGGGACTCACCCCTCCACTTT.

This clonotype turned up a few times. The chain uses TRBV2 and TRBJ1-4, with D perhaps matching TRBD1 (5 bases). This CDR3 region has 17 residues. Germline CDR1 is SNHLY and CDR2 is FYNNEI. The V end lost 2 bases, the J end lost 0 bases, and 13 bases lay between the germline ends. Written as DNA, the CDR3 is TGTGCCAGCAGTGAATTGGGGGACTGGACAACTAATGAAAAACTGTTTTTT. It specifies CASSELGDWTTNEKLFF.

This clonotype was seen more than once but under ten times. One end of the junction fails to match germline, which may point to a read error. The CDR3 region is CASMDFLYGYTF. The CDR3 nucleotides are TGTGCCAGCATGGATTTCTTATATGGCTACACCTTC. J is TRBJ1-2 and V is TRBV10-2; D is undetermined. Germline values: CDR1 WSHSY, CDR2 SAAADI. This CDR3 is built from 12 residues.

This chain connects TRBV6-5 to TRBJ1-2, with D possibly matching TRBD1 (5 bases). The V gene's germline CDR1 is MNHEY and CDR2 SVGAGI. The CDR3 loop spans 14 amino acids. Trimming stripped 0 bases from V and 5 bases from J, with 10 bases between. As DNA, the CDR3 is TGTGCCAGCAGTTACTCGGGAGCAGGGTATGGCTACACCTTC. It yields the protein CASSYSGAGYGYTF.

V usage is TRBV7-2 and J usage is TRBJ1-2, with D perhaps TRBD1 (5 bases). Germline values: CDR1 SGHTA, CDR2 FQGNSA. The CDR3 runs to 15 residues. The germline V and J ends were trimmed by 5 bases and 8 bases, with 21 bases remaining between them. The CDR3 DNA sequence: TGTGCCAGCAGCAGGATTGGGACCCGGGAGCGGGGCTACACCTTC. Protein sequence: CASSRIGTRERGYTF.

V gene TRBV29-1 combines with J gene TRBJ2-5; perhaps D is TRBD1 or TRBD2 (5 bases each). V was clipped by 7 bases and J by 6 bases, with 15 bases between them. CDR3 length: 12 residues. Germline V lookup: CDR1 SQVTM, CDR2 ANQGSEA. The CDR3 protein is CSAEGVGKTQYF. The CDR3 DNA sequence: TGCAGCGCCGAAGGGGTCGGGAAGACCCAGTACTTC.

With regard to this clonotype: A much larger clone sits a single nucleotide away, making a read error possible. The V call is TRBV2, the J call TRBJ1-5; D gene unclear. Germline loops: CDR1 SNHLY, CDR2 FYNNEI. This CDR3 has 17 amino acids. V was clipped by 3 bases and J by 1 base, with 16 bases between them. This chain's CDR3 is CASSDGVQAESNQPQHF. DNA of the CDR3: TGTGCCAGCAGTGATGGGGTCCAAGCGGAGAGCAATCAGCCCCAGCATTTT.

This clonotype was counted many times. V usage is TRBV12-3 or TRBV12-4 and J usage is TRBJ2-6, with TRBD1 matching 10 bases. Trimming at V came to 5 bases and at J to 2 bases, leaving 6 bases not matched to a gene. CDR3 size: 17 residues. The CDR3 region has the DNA TGTGCCAGCAGTCCCGGGACAGGGGACGCTGGGGCCAACGTCCTGACTTTC. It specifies CASSPGTGDAGANVLTF.

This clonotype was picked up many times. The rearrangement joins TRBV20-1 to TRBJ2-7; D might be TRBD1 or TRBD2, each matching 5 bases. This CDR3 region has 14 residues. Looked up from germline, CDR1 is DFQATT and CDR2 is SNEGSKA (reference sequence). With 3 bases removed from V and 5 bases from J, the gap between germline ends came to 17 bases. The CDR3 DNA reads TGCAGTGCTAGTCTAGGAGCGTTGGGGGACGAGCAGTACTTC. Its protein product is CSASLGALGDEQYF.

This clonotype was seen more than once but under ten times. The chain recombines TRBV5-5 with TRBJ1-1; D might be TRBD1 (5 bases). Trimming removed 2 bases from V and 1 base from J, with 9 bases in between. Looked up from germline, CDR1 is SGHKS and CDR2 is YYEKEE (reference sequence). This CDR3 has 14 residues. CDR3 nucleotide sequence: TGTGCCAGCAGCTTCTCGGGGCAGAACACTGAAGCTTTCTTT. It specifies CASSFSGQNTEAFF. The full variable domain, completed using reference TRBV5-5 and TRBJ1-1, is DAGVTQSPTHLIKTRGQQVTLRCSPISGHKSVSWYQQVLGQGPQFIFQYYEKEERGRGNFPDRFSARQFPNYSSELNVNALLLGDSALYLCASSFSGQNTEAFFGQGTRLTVV.

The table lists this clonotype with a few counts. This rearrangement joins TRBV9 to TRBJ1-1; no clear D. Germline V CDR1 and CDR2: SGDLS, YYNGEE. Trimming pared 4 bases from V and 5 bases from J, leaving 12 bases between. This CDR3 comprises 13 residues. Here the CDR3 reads CASSQEPWTEAFF. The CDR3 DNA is TGTGCCAGCAGCCAAGAGCCCTGGACTGAAGCTTTCTTT.

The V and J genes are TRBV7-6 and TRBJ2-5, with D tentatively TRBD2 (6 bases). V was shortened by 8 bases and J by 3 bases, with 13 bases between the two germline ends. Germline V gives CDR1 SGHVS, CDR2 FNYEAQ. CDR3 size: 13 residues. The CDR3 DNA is TGTGCCAGCGACTCGACGGGGGAAGAGACCCAGTACTTC. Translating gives CASDSTGEETQYF.

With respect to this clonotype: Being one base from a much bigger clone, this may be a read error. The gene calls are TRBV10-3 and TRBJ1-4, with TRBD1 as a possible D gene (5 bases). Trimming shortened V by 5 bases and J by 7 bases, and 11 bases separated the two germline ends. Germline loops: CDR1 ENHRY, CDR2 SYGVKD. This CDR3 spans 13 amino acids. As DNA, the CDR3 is TGTGCCATCAGTTTAGGGGCGGTTGAAAAACTGTTTTTT. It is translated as CAISLGAVEKLFF.

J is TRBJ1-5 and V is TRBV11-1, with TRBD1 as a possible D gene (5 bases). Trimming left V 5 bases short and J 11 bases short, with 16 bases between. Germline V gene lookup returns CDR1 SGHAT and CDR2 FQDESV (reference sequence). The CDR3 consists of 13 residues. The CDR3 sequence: CASSQEGARTQHF. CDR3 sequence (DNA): TGTGCCAGCAGCCAAGAAGGGGCGCGGACCCAGCATTTT. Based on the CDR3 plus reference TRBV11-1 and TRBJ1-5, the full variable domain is EAEVAQSPRYKITEKSQAVAFWCDPISGHATLYWYRQILGQGPELLVQFQDESVVDDSQLPKDRFSAERLKGVDSTLKIQPAELGDSAMYLCASSQEGARTQHFGDGTRLSIL.

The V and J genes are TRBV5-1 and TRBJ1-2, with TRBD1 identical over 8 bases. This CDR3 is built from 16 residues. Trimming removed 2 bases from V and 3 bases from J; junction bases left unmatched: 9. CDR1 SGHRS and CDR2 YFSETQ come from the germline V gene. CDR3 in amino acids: CASSFTIGQGDYGYTF. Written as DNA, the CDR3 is TGCGCCAGCAGCTTTACAATCGGACAGGGCGACTATGGCTACACCTTC.

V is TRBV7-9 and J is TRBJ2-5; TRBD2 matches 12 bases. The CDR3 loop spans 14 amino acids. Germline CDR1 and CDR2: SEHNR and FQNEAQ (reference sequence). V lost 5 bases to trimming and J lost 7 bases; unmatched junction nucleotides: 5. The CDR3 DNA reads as TGTGCCAGCAGCCAGGGACTAGCGGGTGGGACCCAGTACTTC. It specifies CASSQGLAGGTQYF.